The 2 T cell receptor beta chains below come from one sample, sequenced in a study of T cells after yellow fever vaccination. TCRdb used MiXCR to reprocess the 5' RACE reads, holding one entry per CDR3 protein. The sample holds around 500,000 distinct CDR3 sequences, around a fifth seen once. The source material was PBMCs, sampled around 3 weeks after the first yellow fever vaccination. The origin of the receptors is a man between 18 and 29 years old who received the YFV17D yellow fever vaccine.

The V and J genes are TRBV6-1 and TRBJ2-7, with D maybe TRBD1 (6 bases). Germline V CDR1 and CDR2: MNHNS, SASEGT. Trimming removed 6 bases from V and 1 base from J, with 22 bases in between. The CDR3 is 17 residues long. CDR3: CASSRRHREGWSYEQYF. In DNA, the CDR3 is TGTGCCAGCAGCAGAAGGCACAGGGAAGGTTGGTCCTACGAGCAGTACTTC.

CDR3 region: CAIVPGGWGHEQFF. The CDR3 DNA sequence: TGTGCCATCGTCCCGGGGGGTTGGGGGCATGAGCAGTTCTTC. V and J are TRBV10-3 and TRBJ2-1; maybe TRBD2 (7 bases). V lost 8 bases and J 8 bases, leaving 19 bases between the germline ends. The CDR3 spans 14 residues. Germline lookup yields CDR1 ENHRY and CDR2 SYGVKD.